This T cell receptor beta chain is drawn from a study of cytomegalovirus exposure and HLA in healthy donors. Study-wide points: Reports indicate that TCR beta sequences accurately predicted the HLA-A and HLA-B alleles of most subjects.

Vbeta (60) and Jbeta (13) primers were used in the PCR. Sequenced by immunoSEQ multiplex PCR; TCRdb stores in-frame clones only, minus some. Of around 140,000 clones in the sample, almost 85% were seen once. This clone has only one observation. Its cognate antigen is unknown. This CDR3 is 14 amino acids long. Germline V CDR1 and CDR2: SGHDT, YYEEEE. Unmatched junction bases numbered 5, after V lost 3 bases and J lost 7 bases. The TCR sequence derives from a woman aged 40 to 49 in good health and CMV-seronegative. This chain links TRBV5-6 with TRBJ1-4; 8 bases fit TRBD1. The specimen sequenced was PBMCs. DNA of the CDR3: TGTGCCAGCAGCTACGACAGGGGAGTTGAAAAACTGTTTTTT. Amino acids: CASSYDRGVEKLFF.